This is a list of T cell receptor beta chains from one sample in a study of T cell responses to AZD1222 COVID-19 vaccine. Method: immunoSEQ multiplex PCR; TCRdb's copy keeps in-frame clones and lacks some. This sample carries about 110,000 clones, roughly nine tenths of them seen once, and the ten largest clones take 2% to 2.5%. The sequences come from peripheral blood, collected 28 days after the second AZD1222 dose. The source of these receptors is an adult who received the AZD1222 COVID-19 vaccine. Both conserved end residues are part of each CDR3. Fields, in order: D gene, clone size, CDR3 length, J gene, V gene, CDR3 protein, CDR3 DNA. D genes are given only for firm matches. Only part of the rows carry a size: once, few, many, or a class if the clone is expanded.

D gene: TRBD1
clone size: NA
CDR3 length: 15
J gene: TRBJ1-5
V gene: TRBV2
CDR3 protein: CASSPGTGNNQPQHF
CDR3 DNA: TGTGCCAGCAGTCCCGGGACAGGGAACAATCAGCCCCAGCATTTT

D gene: NA
clone size: NA
CDR3 length: 15
J gene: TRBJ2-7
V gene: TRBV27
CDR3 protein: CASSFEPTGESEQYF
CDR3 DNA: TGTGCCAGCAGCTTCGAACCGACTGGAGAGTCCGAGCAGTACTTC

D gene: NA
clone size: once
CDR3 length: 13
J gene: TRBJ1-1
V gene: TRBV6-5
CDR3 protein: CASSSRVGTEAFF
CDR3 DNA: TGTGCCAGCTCTAGCCGAGTTGGGACTGAAGCTTTCTTT

D gene: NA
clone size: NA
CDR3 length: 15
J gene: TRBJ1-4
V gene: TRBV11-2
CDR3 protein: CASSLGGESHEKLFF
CDR3 DNA: TGTGCCAGCAGCCTGGGGGGGGAGAGTCATGAAAAACTGTTTTTT

D gene: NA
clone size: once
CDR3 length: 19
J gene: TRBJ2-5
V gene: TRBV10-2
CDR3 protein: CAATSSPITGVVNEETQYF
CDR3 DNA: TGCGCCGCCACCTCATCCCCTATAACGGGAGTTGTTAATGAAGAGACCCAGTACTTC

D gene: TRBD2
clone size: NA
CDR3 length: 16
J gene: TRBJ2-3
V gene: TRBV27
CDR3 protein: CASSLLAGDLTDTQYF
CDR3 DNA: TGTGCCAGCAGTCTACTAGCGGGAGATTTGACAGATACGCAGTATTTT

D gene: NA
clone size: NA
CDR3 length: 16
J gene: TRBJ2-7
V gene: TRBV11-2
CDR3 protein: CASSLDRVVSPSEQYF
CDR3 DNA: TGTGCCAGCAGCTTAGATCGAGTAGTGTCTCCCTCCGAGCAGTACTTC

D gene: NA
clone size: NA
CDR3 length: 15
J gene: TRBJ1-2
V gene: TRBV4-3
CDR3 protein: CASSQDLPTEQGYTF
CDR3 DNA: TGCGCCAGCAGCCAAGATCTACCTACGGAACAAGGCTACACCTTC

D gene: TRBD2
clone size: NA
CDR3 length: 14
J gene: TRBJ2-1
V gene: TRBV3-1/TRBV3-2
CDR3 protein: CASSGRVAGGEQFF
CDR3 DNA: TGTGCCAGCAGCGGTAGGGTAGCGGGAGGGGAGCAGTTCTTC

D gene: TRBD1
clone size: NA
CDR3 length: 17
J gene: TRBJ1-4
V gene: TRBV28
CDR3 protein: CASSLSFGTGGDEKLFF
CDR3 DNA: TGTGCCAGCAGTCTTTCCTTTGGGACAGGGGGAGATGAAAAACTGTTTTTT

D gene: TRBD1
clone size: NA
CDR3 length: 15
J gene: TRBJ1-1
V gene: TRBV11-2
CDR3 protein: CASSLRSRGVTEAFF
CDR3 DNA: TGTGCCAGCAGCTTACGGAGCAGGGGGGTTACTGAAGCTTTCTTT

D gene: NA
clone size: NA
CDR3 length: 14
J gene: TRBJ1-5
V gene: TRBV30
CDR3 protein: CAWSRSGGIQPQHF
CDR3 DNA: TGTGCCTGGAGCCGCTCTGGAGGGATTCAGCCCCAGCATTTT

D gene: NA
clone size: NA
CDR3 length: 11
J gene: TRBJ1-1
V gene: TRBV3-1/TRBV3-2
CDR3 protein: CASSQGIEAFF
CDR3 DNA: TGTGCCAGCAGCCAAGGGATCGAAGCTTTCTTT

D gene: TRBD2
clone size: NA
CDR3 length: 14
J gene: TRBJ2-1
V gene: TRBV27
CDR3 protein: CTSTSSLISNEQFF
CDR3 DNA: TGTACTTCGACTAGCTCTTTAATTTCGAATGAGCAGTTCTTC

D gene: NA
clone size: NA
CDR3 length: 14
J gene: TRBJ1-5
V gene: TRBV20-1
CDR3 protein: CSASDSGGPEPQHF
CDR3 DNA: TGCAGTGCTAGTGACAGCGGGGGGCCGGAGCCCCAGCATTTT

D gene: TRBD2
clone size: NA
CDR3 length: 15
J gene: TRBJ2-3
V gene: TRBV29-1
CDR3 protein: CSTIDTGTSKDTQYF
CDR3 DNA: TGCAGCACGATCGATACCGGGACTAGCAAAGATACGCAGTATTTT

D gene: TRBD2
clone size: NA
CDR3 length: 15
J gene: TRBJ2-7
V gene: TRBV6-2/TRBV6-3
CDR3 protein: CASSSSGVFSYEQYF
CDR3 DNA: TGTGCCAGCAGTTCTAGCGGGGTTTTCTCCTACGAGCAGTACTTC

D gene: NA
clone size: NA
CDR3 length: 15
J gene: TRBJ2-7
V gene: TRBV28
CDR3 protein: CASNIGSLGIYEQYF
CDR3 DNA: TGTGCCAGCAATATAGGGTCTCTGGGGATCTACGAGCAGTACTTC

D gene: TRBD2
clone size: NA
CDR3 length: 16
J gene: TRBJ2-3
V gene: TRBV16
CDR3 protein: CASSRRTSGRTDTQYF
CDR3 DNA: TGTGCCAGCAGCCGCCGGACTAGCGGGAGAACGGATACGCAGTATTTT

D gene: TRBD2
clone size: NA
CDR3 length: 14
J gene: TRBJ2-1
V gene: TRBV27
CDR3 protein: CASSLGGSRNEQFF
CDR3 DNA: TGTGCCAGCAGTTTAGGCGGGAGTCGGAATGAGCAGTTCTTC

D gene: TRBD1
clone size: NA
CDR3 length: 16
J gene: TRBJ1-5
V gene: TRBV19
CDR3 protein: CASSTGTEEINQPQHF
CDR3 DNA: TGTGCCAGTAGCACCGGGACAGAAGAAATCAATCAGCCCCAGCATTTT

D gene: NA
clone size: many
CDR3 length: 15
J gene: TRBJ2-7
V gene: TRBV4-2
CDR3 protein: CASSQDVDSSYEQYF
CDR3 DNA: TGTGCCAGCAGCCAAGATGTGGACAGCTCCTACGAGCAGTACTTC

D gene: TRBD1
clone size: NA
CDR3 length: 14
J gene: TRBJ2-7
V gene: TRBV3-1/TRBV3-2
CDR3 protein: CASSQGQGGDEQYF
CDR3 DNA: TGTGCCAGCAGCCAAGGACAGGGGGGCGACGAGCAGTACTTC

D gene: TRBD2
clone size: once
CDR3 length: 15
J gene: TRBJ2-5
V gene: TRBV15
CDR3 protein: CATSGGSGRLETQYF
CDR3 DNA: TGTGCCACCAGCGGTGGTAGCGGGAGGTTGGAGACCCAGTACTTC

D gene: TRBD2
clone size: NA
CDR3 length: 15
J gene: TRBJ2-1
V gene: TRBV2
CDR3 protein: CASSEKTSGVNEQFF
CDR3 DNA: TGTGCCAGCAGTGAAAAAACTAGCGGCGTCAATGAGCAGTTCTTC

D gene: TRBD1
clone size: NA
CDR3 length: 13
J gene: TRBJ1-5
V gene: TRBV29-1
CDR3 protein: CSVAGTGRQPQHF
CDR3 DNA: TGCAGCGTGGCCGGGACAGGCCGTCAGCCCCAGCATTTT

D gene: TRBD2
clone size: NA
CDR3 length: 16
J gene: TRBJ2-7
V gene: TRBV5-1
CDR3 protein: CASSLATSGGPYEQYF
CDR3 DNA: TGCGCCAGCAGCTTGGCAACTAGCGGGGGGCCCTACGAGCAGTACTTC

D gene: NA
clone size: few
CDR3 length: 11
J gene: TRBJ1-2
V gene: TRBV27
CDR3 protein: CASKGKGGYTF
CDR3 DNA: TGTGCCAGCAAAGGGAAGGGTGGCTACACCTTC

D gene: TRBD1
clone size: NA
CDR3 length: 12
J gene: TRBJ1-2
V gene: TRBV4-1
CDR3 protein: CASSLSGTGVLF
CDR3 DNA: TGCGCCAGCAGCCTTTCCGGGACAGGGGTTCTCTTC

D gene: TRBD1
clone size: NA
CDR3 length: 15
J gene: TRBJ1-6
V gene: TRBV18
CDR3 protein: CASSPGQGDNSPLHF
CDR3 DNA: TGTGCCAGCTCACCAGGACAGGGGGATAATTCACCCCTCCACTTT

D gene: TRBD2
clone size: NA
CDR3 length: 15
J gene: TRBJ2-2
V gene: TRBV29-1
CDR3 protein: CSVDIGLAGAGELFF
CDR3 DNA: TGCAGCGTTGATATTGGACTAGCGGGAGCCGGGGAGCTGTTTTTT